The 11 T cell receptor beta chains below come from one sample, sequenced in a study of control samples from healthy donors and cancer patients. Method: immunoSEQ multiplex PCR; TCRdb's copy keeps in-frame clones and lacks some. The sample carries about 120,000 clones, around 92% recorded once. The material sequenced was blood. The receptors were sampled from a man aged 45-65 years in good health.

The J gene is TRBJ1-1, the V gene TRBV6-5; possibly TRBD1 for D (6 bases). Trimming left V 1 base short and J 2 bases short, with 14 bases between. CDR1 and CDR2 (germline): MNHEY, SVGAGI. The CDR3 contains 16 residues. In DNA, the CDR3 is TGTGCCAGCAGTTACTTCCTCGGGGGCAAAAACACTGAAGCTTTCTTT. The encoded protein is CASSYFLGGKNTEAFF.

This sequence joins TRBV10-3 and TRBJ2-5, with 9 bases that match TRBD2. V gave up 8 bases and J gave up 2 bases; unmatched junction bases: 6. From germline, CDR1 is ENHRY and CDR2 SYGVKD. The CDR3 has 14 amino acids. CDR3 coding DNA: TGTGCCATCTCCCGCGGGGGGGATCAAGAGACCCAGTACTTC. Its protein product is CAISRGGDQETQYF.

The sample holds many counts of this clone. Within the sample, other DNA sequences also encode this same CDR3. This chain joins TRBV25-1 and TRBJ1-2; 7 nucleotides align to TRBD1. CDR1 and CDR2 from the germline V gene are MGHDK and SYGVNS. The V gene end was trimmed by 4 bases and the J gene end by 2 bases; junction bases not matched to a gene: 7. This CDR3 has 15 residues. The CDR3 bases are TGTGCCAGCAGTGTCACCGGGACAGACAACTATGGCTACACCTTC. It codes for CASSVTGTDNYGYTF.

CDR3 nucleotide sequence: TGTGCCAGTAGTATTAGTTCAGGAGGCAATCAGCCCCAGCATTTT. This translates into CASSISSGGNQPQHF. The chain carries TRBV19 and TRBJ1-5, with unresolved D. CDR3 length: 15 amino acids. Trimming took off 3 bases at V and 2 bases at J, with 11 bases between the two ends. Germline CDR1 and CDR2: LNHDA and SQIVND (reference sequence).

The V gene is TRBV6-1, the J gene TRBJ1-1; D uncertain. Trimming pared 1 base from V and 2 bases from J, leaving 8 bases between. This CDR3 has 14 amino acids. In germline, CDR1 is MNHNS, CDR2 SASEGT. This chain's CDR3 is CASSEDGGNTEAFF. The CDR3 DNA sequence: TGTGCCAGCAGTGAAGACGGCGGAAACACTGAAGCTTTCTTT.

The rearrangement links TRBV25-1 to TRBJ1-6; D call uncertain. The CDR3 spans 17 residues. The germline gives CDR1 MGHDK, CDR2 SYGVNS. The V end lost 1 base, the J end lost 2 bases, and 12 bases lay between the germline ends. CDR3 nucleotide sequence: TGTGCCAGCAGTGAATCGGTCAGTAGTCCCTATAATTCACCCCTCCACTTT. Residues: CASSESVSSPYNSPLHF.

The rearrangement uses TRBV4-1 and TRBJ1-5; possible D gene TRBD1, 6 bases. Trimming removed 0 bases at V and 11 bases at J, with 14 bases between. The germline CDR1 and CDR2 sequences are MGHRA and YSYEKL. The CDR3 is 14 amino acids. CDR3 residues: CASSQDPQGPTQHF. CDR3 nucleotide sequence: TGCGCCAGCAGCCAAGATCCACAGGGACCGACCCAGCATTTT.

Written as DNA, the CDR3 is TGTGCCAGCAGCCCCGGGTTTACCGGGTTTCGGGGGAGGCGCACCGGGGAGCTGTTTTTT. It specifies CASSPGFTGFRGRRTGELFF. This sequence joins TRBV3-1 (or the pseudogene TRBV3-2) and TRBJ2-2; D may be TRBD2 (6 bases). Germline CDR1 is LGHDT and CDR2 is YNNKEL (reference sequence). The CDR3 is 20 amino acids. V was clipped by 4 bases and J by 4 bases, with 28 bases between them.

The chain is built from TRBV4-1 and TRBJ2-3; 11 nucleotides match TRBD1. V shed 1 base, J shed 5 bases, and the junction held 14 bases outside the gene matches. There are 19 residues in the CDR3. Looked up from germline, CDR1 is MGHRA and CDR2 is YSYEKL. The CDR3 DNA sequence: TGCGCCAGCAGCCAAGCCTCCTTCATCGGGACAGGGGGTAAAGATACGCAGTATTTT. Its translation is CASSQASFIGTGGKDTQYF.

The chain combines TRBV12-3 or TRBV12-4 with TRBJ1-2; 9 nucleotides match TRBD1. Losses at the gene ends were 6 bases for V and 8 bases for J; bases not matched to a gene: 7. The CDR3 loop spans 13 amino acids. The CDR3 bases are TGTGCCAGCAGACGGACAGGGGTCGGGGGCTACACCTTC. This gives the protein CASRRTGVGGYTF.

In regard to this clone: The germline gene is not matched at one end of the junction; a read error may be the cause. The J gene is TRBJ2-6, the V gene TRBV27, with 7 bases identical to TRBD1. CDR1 MNHEY and CDR2 SMNVEV come from the germline V gene (reference sequence). The CDR3 extends over 16 amino acids. The CDR3 DNA reads TGTGCCAGCAGTAAAGGGGGCGGCTCTGGGGCTAACGTCCTGACTTTC. Its translation is CASSKGGGSGANVLTF.